This TCR beta chain is from a study of blood T cell repertoires in COVID-19. The assay was immunoSEQ multiplex PCR, and TCRdb's table has in-frame clones only and misses some. The data hold 150,000 to 200,000 clones, with roughly three quarters observed a single time. The CDR3 consists of 16 residues. V was trimmed by 5 bases and J by 1 base, leaving 14 bases between them. Germline CDR1 reads SGHTA; CDR2 reads FQGTGA. Source material: peripheral blood. This sequence was found in a man between 60 and 70 years old with active or convalescent COVID-19. This chain links TRBV7-3 with TRBJ2-2, with D possibly TRBD1 on 5 matching bases. The CDR3 here is CASSPQGGLNTGELFF. In DNA, the CDR3 is TGTGCCAGCAGCCCTCAGGGCGGTTTGAACACCGGGGAGCTGTTTTTT. Variable domain in full (rest from reference TRBV7-3 and TRBJ2-2): GAGVSQTPSNKVTEKGKYVELRCDPISGHTALYWYRQSLGQGPEFLIYFQGTGAADDSGLPNDRFFAVRPEGSVSTLKIQRTERGDSAVYLCASSPQGGLNTGELFFGEGSRLTVL.